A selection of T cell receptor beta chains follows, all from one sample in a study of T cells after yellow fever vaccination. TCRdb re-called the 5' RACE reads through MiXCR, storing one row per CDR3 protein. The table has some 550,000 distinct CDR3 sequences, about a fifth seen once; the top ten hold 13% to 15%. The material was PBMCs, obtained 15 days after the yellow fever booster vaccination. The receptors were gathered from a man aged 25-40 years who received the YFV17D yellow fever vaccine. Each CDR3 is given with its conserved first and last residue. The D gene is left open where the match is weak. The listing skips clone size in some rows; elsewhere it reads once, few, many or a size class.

CDR3aa: CASSRTSGRRDYEQYF; CDR3nt: TGTGCCAGCAGTCGAACAAGCGGGAGAAGGGACTACGAGCAGTACTTC; abundance: few; v_gene: TRBV6-1; j_gene: TRBJ2-7; d_gene: TRBD2
CDR3aa: CRASSGATDTQYF; CDR3nt: TGCAGAGCCTCTAGCGGAGCCACAGATACGCAGTATTTT; abundance: .; v_gene: TRBV20-1; j_gene: TRBJ2-3; d_gene: TRBD2
CDR3aa: CACGVTGELFF; CDR3nt: TGTGCCTGTGGAGTCACCGGGGAGCTGTTTTTT; abundance: many; v_gene: TRBV7-2; j_gene: TRBJ2-2; d_gene: .
CDR3aa: CSATRGGNYNEQFF; CDR3nt: TGCAGTGCAACCCGGGGCGGGAACTACAATGAGCAGTTCTTC; abundance: few; v_gene: TRBV20-1; j_gene: TRBJ2-1; d_gene: .
CDR3aa: CASTVGDYEQYF; CDR3nt: TGTGCCAGCACCGTGGGAGACTACGAGCAGTACTTC; abundance: .; v_gene: TRBV28; j_gene: TRBJ2-7; d_gene: .
CDR3aa: CASSPKPGNEQFF; CDR3nt: TGTGCCAGCAGCCCAAAGCCCGGGAATGAGCAGTTCTTC; abundance: few; v_gene: TRBV14; j_gene: TRBJ2-1; d_gene: .
CDR3aa: CSARARQGGEQYF; CDR3nt: TGCAGTGCTAGAGCTAGGCAGGGTGGCGAGCAGTACTTC; abundance: few; v_gene: TRBV20-1; j_gene: TRBJ2-7; d_gene: .
CDR3aa: CASSLEAGGSTDTQYF; CDR3nt: TGTGCCAGCAGTTTAGAAGCGGGAGGAAGCACAGATACGCAGTATTTT; abundance: .; v_gene: TRBV12-3/TRBV12-4; j_gene: TRBJ2-3; d_gene: TRBD2
CDR3aa: CASSWGSTQETQYF; CDR3nt: TGTGCCAGCAGTTGGGGATCCACCCAAGAGACCCAGTACTTC; abundance: .; v_gene: TRBV6-5; j_gene: TRBJ2-5; d_gene: .
CDR3aa: CASSAQLGQGLNTGELFF; CDR3nt: TGTGCCAGCAGTGCACAGCTCGGACAGGGTCTGAACACCGGGGAGCTGTTTTTT; abundance: .; v_gene: TRBV12-3/TRBV12-4; j_gene: TRBJ2-2; d_gene: TRBD1
CDR3aa: CSARAASGSSYNEQFF; CDR3nt: TGCAGTGCTAGAGCCGCTAGCGGGAGCTCCTACAATGAGCAGTTCTTC; abundance: .; v_gene: TRBV20-1; j_gene: TRBJ2-1; d_gene: TRBD2
CDR3aa: CASSLEVGGAEQFF; CDR3nt: TGTGCCAGCAGTTTAGAGGTGGGAGGGGCTGAGCAGTTCTTC; abundance: .; v_gene: TRBV12-3/TRBV12-4; j_gene: TRBJ2-1; d_gene: TRBD2
CDR3aa: CASGLSGSYNEQFF; CDR3nt: TGCGCCAGCGGTCTTAGCGGGAGCTACAATGAGCAGTTCTTC; abundance: .; v_gene: TRBV5-1; j_gene: TRBJ2-1; d_gene: TRBD2
CDR3aa: CASSLAGTSTQYF; CDR3nt: TGTGCCAGCAGCTTGGCCGGGACTTCTACGCAGTATTTT; abundance: few; v_gene: TRBV5-4; j_gene: TRBJ2-3; d_gene: .
CDR3aa: CASSPMLARTNTEAFF; CDR3nt: TGTGCCAGCTCACCGATGTTAGCTCGGACGAACACTGAAGCTTTCTTT; abundance: .; v_gene: TRBV18; j_gene: TRBJ1-1; d_gene: .
CDR3aa: CSASRGSNTEAFF; CDR3nt: TGCAGTGCTAGTAGGGGATCGAACACTGAAGCTTTCTTT; abundance: few; v_gene: TRBV20-1; j_gene: TRBJ1-1; d_gene: .
CDR3aa: CASSLVAGYYNEQFF; CDR3nt: TGCGCCAGCAGCTTGGTGGCAGGGTACTACAATGAGCAGTTCTTC; abundance: .; v_gene: TRBV5-1; j_gene: TRBJ2-1; d_gene: .
CDR3aa: CTSSIYTGNGGELFF; CDR3nt: TGTACCAGTAGTATATACACAGGGAATGGCGGGGAGCTGTTTTTT; abundance: .; v_gene: TRBV19; j_gene: TRBJ2-2; d_gene: .
CDR3aa: CASSPLQGGYEQYF; CDR3nt: TGTGCCAGCAGCCCACTACAGGGTGGCTACGAGCAGTACTTC; abundance: .; v_gene: TRBV7-2; j_gene: TRBJ2-7; d_gene: .
CDR3aa: CASNNHGPDENEQFF; CDR3nt: TGTGCCAGCAACAATCACGGCCCCGATGAGAATGAGCAGTTCTTC; abundance: .; v_gene: TRBV7-6; j_gene: TRBJ2-1; d_gene: .
CDR3aa: CASSSIQGLAAEQFF; CDR3nt: TGTGCCAGCAGCTCGATCCAGGGACTAGCGGCTGAGCAGTTCTTC; abundance: few; v_gene: TRBV5-4; j_gene: TRBJ2-1; d_gene: TRBD2
CDR3aa: CASSAAQGNEQFF; CDR3nt: TGTGCCAGCTCGGCCGCTCAGGGCAATGAGCAGTTCTTC; abundance: .; v_gene: TRBV18; j_gene: TRBJ2-1; d_gene: .
CDR3aa: CASSSGGSIETQYF; CDR3nt: TGTGCCAGCAGCTCGGGCGGGAGTATAGAGACCCAGTACTTC; abundance: few; v_gene: TRBV9; j_gene: TRBJ2-5; d_gene: TRBD2
CDR3aa: CSALPRASGYNEQFF; CDR3nt: TGCAGTGCTCTACCTCGGGCTAGCGGCTACAATGAGCAGTTCTTC; abundance: .; v_gene: TRBV20-1; j_gene: TRBJ2-1; d_gene: TRBD2
CDR3aa: CASSSRGARGTDTQYF; CDR3nt: TGTGCCAGCAGTTCTCGAGGGGCCCGGGGAACAGATACGCAGTATTTT; abundance: few; v_gene: TRBV28; j_gene: TRBJ2-3; d_gene: .
CDR3aa: CASSFRRLGSYELYF; CDR3nt: TGTGCCAGCAGCTTTAGACGACTGGGATCGTACGAGCTGTACTTC; abundance: .; v_gene: TRBV7-8; j_gene: TRBJ2-7; d_gene: .
CDR3aa: CSASLEENTGELFF; CDR3nt: TGCAGTGCTAGCCTAGAGGAGAACACCGGGGAGCTGTTTTTT; abundance: .; v_gene: TRBV20-1; j_gene: TRBJ2-2; d_gene: .
CDR3aa: CASSGTGGNQPQHF; CDR3nt: TGTGCCAGCAGTGGGACAGGGGGCAATCAGCCCCAGCATTTT; abundance: .; v_gene: TRBV12-3/TRBV12-4; j_gene: TRBJ1-5; d_gene: TRBD1
CDR3aa: CASSSDPYTGELFF; CDR3nt: TGCGCCAGCAGCTCGGACCCGTACACCGGGGAGCTGTTTTTT; abundance: few; v_gene: TRBV5-1; j_gene: TRBJ2-2; d_gene: .
CDR3aa: CASSQTTVRNEAFF; CDR3nt: TGCGCCAGCAGCCAAACAACGGTACGGAATGAAGCTTTCTTT; abundance: few; v_gene: TRBV5-1; j_gene: TRBJ1-1; d_gene: .
CDR3aa: CASSRDAYNSYEQYF; CDR3nt: TGCGCCAGCAGCCGGGACGCGTACAACTCCTACGAGCAGTACTTC; abundance: many; v_gene: TRBV5-1; j_gene: TRBJ2-7; d_gene: .
CDR3aa: CAISDLGQNTGELFF; CDR3nt: TGTGCCATCAGTGACCTGGGTCAGAACACCGGGGAGCTGTTTTTT; abundance: many; v_gene: TRBV10-3; j_gene: TRBJ2-2; d_gene: .
CDR3aa: CASRDLAGTSYNEQFF; CDR3nt: TGTGCCAGCAGAGATCTAGCGGGTACCTCCTACAATGAGCAGTTCTTC; abundance: .; v_gene: TRBV5-5; j_gene: TRBJ2-1; d_gene: TRBD2
CDR3aa: CASSEQGVPTGELFF; CDR3nt: TGTGCCAGCAGTGAACAGGGGGTTCCAACCGGGGAGCTGTTTTTT; abundance: .; v_gene: TRBV9; j_gene: TRBJ2-2; d_gene: TRBD1
CDR3aa: CASSQGYSGSEQFF; CDR3nt: TGTGCCAGCAGCCAAGGCTACTCAGGCTCTGAGCAGTTCTTC; abundance: few; v_gene: TRBV3-1; j_gene: TRBJ2-1; d_gene: .
CDR3aa: CASSLTMRVWDEQFF; CDR3nt: TGTGCCAGCAGCTTAACGATGAGGGTTTGGGATGAGCAGTTCTTC; abundance: .; v_gene: TRBV7-2; j_gene: TRBJ2-1; d_gene: .
CDR3aa: CSAPIGTGMGEQYF; CDR3nt: TGCAGTGCACCGATAGGGACAGGGATGGGGGAGCAGTACTTC; abundance: .; v_gene: TRBV20-1; j_gene: TRBJ2-7; d_gene: TRBD1
CDR3aa: CSAHGLTGRRGDEQFF; CDR3nt: TGCAGTGCCCATGGCCTCACAGGGCGGCGGGGTGATGAGCAGTTCTTC; abundance: .; v_gene: TRBV20-1; j_gene: TRBJ2-1; d_gene: .
CDR3aa: CASSLSNTQYF; CDR3nt: TGTGCCAGCAGCTTATCGAATACGCAGTATTTT; abundance: many; v_gene: TRBV7-9; j_gene: TRBJ2-3; d_gene: .
CDR3aa: CASSETGGRGYTF; CDR3nt: TGTGCCAGCAGTGAAACAGGGGGTCGTGGCTACACCTTC; abundance: .; v_gene: TRBV6-1; j_gene: TRBJ1-2; d_gene: TRBD1
CDR3aa: CASIPLRGGGETQYF; CDR3nt: TGTGCCAGCATCCCCCTGCGAGGGGGCGGAGAGACCCAGTACTTC; abundance: .; v_gene: TRBV5-6; j_gene: TRBJ2-5; d_gene: TRBD1
CDR3aa: CASSLTGRWTEAFF; CDR3nt: TGCGCCAGCAGCTTAACAGGGCGGTGGACTGAAGCTTTCTTT; abundance: .; v_gene: TRBV4-3; j_gene: TRBJ1-1; d_gene: .
CDR3aa: CSAIEGQGADTQYF; CDR3nt: TGCAGTGCTATAGAAGGACAGGGGGCAGATACGCAGTATTTT; abundance: few; v_gene: TRBV20-1; j_gene: TRBJ2-3; d_gene: TRBD1
CDR3aa: CASQLAGVNTDTQYF; CDR3nt: TGTGCCAGCCAACTAGCGGGAGTCAACACAGATACGCAGTATTTT; abundance: few; v_gene: TRBV6-2/TRBV6-3; j_gene: TRBJ2-3; d_gene: TRBD2
CDR3aa: CASRTGGRDYPYEQYF; CDR3nt: TGTGCCAGTCGGACAGGGGGACGGGACTACCCCTACGAGCAGTACTTC; abundance: few; v_gene: TRBV19; j_gene: TRBJ2-7; d_gene: TRBD1
CDR3aa: CASTTGETQYF; CDR3nt: TGTGCCAGCACCACTGGCGAGACCCAGTACTTC; abundance: .; v_gene: TRBV12-3/TRBV12-4; j_gene: TRBJ2-5; d_gene: .
CDR3aa: CASSQVPAGTGAYEQYF; CDR3nt: TGCGCCAGCAGCCAAGTCCCCGCCGGGACAGGGGCCTACGAGCAGTACTTC; abundance: few; v_gene: TRBV4-1; j_gene: TRBJ2-7; d_gene: TRBD1
CDR3aa: CASSLSPVREGYQETQYF; CDR3nt: TGTGCCAGCAGCTTGTCTCCCGTGCGGGAGGGTTACCAAGAGACCCAGTACTTC; abundance: few; v_gene: TRBV5-6; j_gene: TRBJ2-5; d_gene: TRBD2
CDR3aa: CSARDGGNTEAFF; CDR3nt: TGCAGTGCTAGAGACGGGGGGAACACTGAAGCTTTCTTT; abundance: few; v_gene: TRBV20-1; j_gene: TRBJ1-1; d_gene: .
CDR3aa: CASSSMPGGELFF; CDR3nt: TGTGCCAGCAGCTCCATGCCCGGGGGGGAGCTGTTTTTT; abundance: .; v_gene: TRBV7-8; j_gene: TRBJ2-2; d_gene: .
CDR3aa: CASSYRAGREYF; CDR3nt: TGTGCCAGCAGTTATAGGGCAGGGCGGGAGTATTTT; abundance: .; v_gene: TRBV6-5; j_gene: TRBJ2-3; d_gene: .
CDR3aa: CASSLGSGTSGSGGPYNEQFF; CDR3nt: TGTGCCAGCAGCTTGGGCTCCGGGACTAGCGGGAGTGGGGGGCCCTACAATGAGCAGTTCTTC; abundance: .; v_gene: TRBV5-5; j_gene: TRBJ2-1; d_gene: TRBD2
CDR3aa: CASSPRVSSGANVLTF; CDR3nt: TGCGCCAGCAGCCCACGGGTGAGCTCTGGGGCCAACGTCCTGACTTTC; abundance: .; v_gene: TRBV5-1; j_gene: TRBJ2-6; d_gene: .